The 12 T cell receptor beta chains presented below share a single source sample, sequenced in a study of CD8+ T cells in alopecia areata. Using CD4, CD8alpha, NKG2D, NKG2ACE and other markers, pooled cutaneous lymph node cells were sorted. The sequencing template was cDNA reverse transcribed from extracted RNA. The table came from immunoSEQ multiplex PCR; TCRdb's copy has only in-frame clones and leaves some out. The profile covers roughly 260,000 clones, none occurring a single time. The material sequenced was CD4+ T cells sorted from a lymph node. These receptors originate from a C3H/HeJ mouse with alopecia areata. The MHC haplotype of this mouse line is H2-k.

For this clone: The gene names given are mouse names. This chain's CDR3 is CASSAQGGSPLYF. The covered CDR3 bases are TGTGCCAGCAGTGCACAGGGCGGTTCGCCC. The rearrangement links TRBV13-1 to TRBJ1-6; D perhaps matches TRBD1 (6 bases). From the germline J gene comes the end of the CDR3, since the read stops 3 residues before it. TRBJ1-6 is an open reading frame, and its role is uncertain. The V gene's germline CDR1 is NSHNY and CDR2 SYGAGN. The CDR3 runs to 13 residues. V lost 3 bases to trimming and J lost 9 bases, with 10 bases between them.

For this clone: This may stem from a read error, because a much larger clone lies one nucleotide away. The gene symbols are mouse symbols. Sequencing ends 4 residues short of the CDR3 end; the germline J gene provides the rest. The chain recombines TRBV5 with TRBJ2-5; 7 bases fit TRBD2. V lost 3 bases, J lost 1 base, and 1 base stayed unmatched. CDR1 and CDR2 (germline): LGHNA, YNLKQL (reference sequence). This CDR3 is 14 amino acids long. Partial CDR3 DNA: TGTGCCAGCAGCCACGACTGGGACCAAGAC. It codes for CASSHDWDQD. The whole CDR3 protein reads CASSHDWDQDTQYF.

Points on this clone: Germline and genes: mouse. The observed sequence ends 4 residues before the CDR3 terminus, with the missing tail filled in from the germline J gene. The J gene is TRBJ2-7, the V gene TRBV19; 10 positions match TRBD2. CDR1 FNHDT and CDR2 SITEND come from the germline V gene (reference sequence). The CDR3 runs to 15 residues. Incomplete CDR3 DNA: TGTGCCAGCAGTATACGTTCTGGGGGGGCGTAT. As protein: CASSIRSGGAY. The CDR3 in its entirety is CASSIRSGGAYEQYF.

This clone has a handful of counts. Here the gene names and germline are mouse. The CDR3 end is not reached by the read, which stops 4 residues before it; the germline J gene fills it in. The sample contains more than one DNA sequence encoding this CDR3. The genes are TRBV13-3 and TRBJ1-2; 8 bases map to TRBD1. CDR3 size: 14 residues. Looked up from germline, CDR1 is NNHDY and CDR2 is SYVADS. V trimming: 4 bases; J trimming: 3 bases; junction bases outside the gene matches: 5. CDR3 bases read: TGTGCCAGCAGTCCCGACAGGGGTGACTCC. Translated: CASSPDRGDS. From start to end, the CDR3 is CASSPDRGDSDYTF.

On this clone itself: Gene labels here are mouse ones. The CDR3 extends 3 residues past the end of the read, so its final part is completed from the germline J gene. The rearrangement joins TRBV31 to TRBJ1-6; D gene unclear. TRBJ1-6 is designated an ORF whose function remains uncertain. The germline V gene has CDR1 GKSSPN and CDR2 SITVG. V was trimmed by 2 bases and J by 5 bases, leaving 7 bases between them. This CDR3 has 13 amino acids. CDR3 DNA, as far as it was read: TGTGCCTGGAGTTACAGAAATAATTCGCCC. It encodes CAWSYRNNSP. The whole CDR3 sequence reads CAWSYRNNSPLYF.

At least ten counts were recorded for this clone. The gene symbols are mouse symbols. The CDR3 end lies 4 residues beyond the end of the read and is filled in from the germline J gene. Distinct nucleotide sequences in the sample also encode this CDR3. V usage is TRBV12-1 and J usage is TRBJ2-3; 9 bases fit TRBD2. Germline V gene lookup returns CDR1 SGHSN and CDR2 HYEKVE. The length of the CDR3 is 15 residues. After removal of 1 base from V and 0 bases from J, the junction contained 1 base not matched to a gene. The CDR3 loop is CASSLTGGSAETLYF. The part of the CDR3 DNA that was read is TGTGCCAGCTCTCTTACTGGGGGGAGTGCAGAA.

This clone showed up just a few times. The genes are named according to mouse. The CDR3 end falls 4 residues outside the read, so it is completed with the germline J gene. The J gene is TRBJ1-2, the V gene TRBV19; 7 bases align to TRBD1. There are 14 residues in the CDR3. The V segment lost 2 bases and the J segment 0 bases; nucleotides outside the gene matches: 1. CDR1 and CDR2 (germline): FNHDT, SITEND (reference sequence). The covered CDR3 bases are TGTGCCAGCAGTATGACAGGGACAAACTCC. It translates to CASSMTGTNS. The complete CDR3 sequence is CASSMTGTNSDYTF.

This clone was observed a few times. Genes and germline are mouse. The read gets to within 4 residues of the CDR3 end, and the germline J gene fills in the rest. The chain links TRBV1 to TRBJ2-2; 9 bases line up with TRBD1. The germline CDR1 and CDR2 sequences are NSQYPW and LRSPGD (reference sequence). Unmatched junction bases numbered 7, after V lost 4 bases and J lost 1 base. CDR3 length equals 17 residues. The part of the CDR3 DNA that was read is TGCACCTGCAGTGGGTACCGGGACAGGGAAAACACCGGG. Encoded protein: CTCSGYRDRENTG. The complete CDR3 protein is CTCSGYRDRENTGQLYF.

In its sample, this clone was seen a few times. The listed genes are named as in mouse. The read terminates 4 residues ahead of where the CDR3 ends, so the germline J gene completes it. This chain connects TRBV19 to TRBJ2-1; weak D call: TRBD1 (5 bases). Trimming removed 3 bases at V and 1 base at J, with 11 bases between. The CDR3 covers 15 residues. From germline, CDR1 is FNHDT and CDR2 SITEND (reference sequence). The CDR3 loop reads CASSTPTENYAEQFF. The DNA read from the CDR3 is TGTGCCAGCAGTACCCCGACAGAGAACTATGCT. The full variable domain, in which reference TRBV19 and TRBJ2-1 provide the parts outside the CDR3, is GGIITQTPKFLIGQEGQKLTLKCQQNFNHDTMYWYRQDSGKGLRLIYYSITENDLQKGDLSEGYDASREKKSSFSLTVTSAQKNEMAVFLCASSTPTENYAEQFFGPGTRLTVL.

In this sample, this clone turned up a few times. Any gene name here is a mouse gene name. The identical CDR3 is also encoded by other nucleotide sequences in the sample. CDR3 bases read: TGCACCTGCAGTGCAGAAAGGGGGGGCGCTTAT. The encoded protein is CTCSAERGGAY. The full-length CDR3 reads as CTCSAERGGAYEQYF. V usage is TRBV1 and J usage is TRBJ2-7; TRBD2 matches at 8 bases. The CDR3 end is not reached by the read, which stops 4 residues before it; the germline J gene fills it in. The CDR3 covers 15 residues. Germline V CDR1 and CDR2: NSQYPW, LRSPGD (reference sequence).

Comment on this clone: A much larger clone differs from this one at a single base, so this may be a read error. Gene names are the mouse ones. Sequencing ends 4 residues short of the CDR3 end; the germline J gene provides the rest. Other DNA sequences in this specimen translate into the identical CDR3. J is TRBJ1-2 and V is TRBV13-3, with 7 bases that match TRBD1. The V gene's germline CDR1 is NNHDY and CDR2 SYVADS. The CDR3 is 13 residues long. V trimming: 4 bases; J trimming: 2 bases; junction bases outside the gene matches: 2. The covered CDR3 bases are TGTGCCAGCAGTCCACAGGGGAACTCC. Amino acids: CASSPQGNS. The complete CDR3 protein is CASSPQGNSDYTF.

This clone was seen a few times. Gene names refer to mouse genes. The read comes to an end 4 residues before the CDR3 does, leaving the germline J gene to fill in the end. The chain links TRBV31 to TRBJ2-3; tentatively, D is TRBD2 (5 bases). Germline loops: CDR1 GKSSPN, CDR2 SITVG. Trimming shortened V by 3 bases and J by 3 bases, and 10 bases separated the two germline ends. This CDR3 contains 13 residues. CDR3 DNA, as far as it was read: TGTGCCTGGAGCCTAATGGGGGCAGAA. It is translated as CAWSLMGAE. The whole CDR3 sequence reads CAWSLMGAETLYF. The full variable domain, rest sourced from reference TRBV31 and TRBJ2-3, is AQTIHQWPVAEIKAVGSPLSLGCTIKGKSSPNLYWYWQATGGTLQQLFYSITVGQVESVVQLNLSASRPKDDQFILSTEKLLLSHSGFYLCAWSLMGAETLYFGSGTRLTVL.